The 4 T cell receptor beta chains reported below all come from one sample, sequenced in a study of T cell responses to AZD1222 COVID-19 vaccine. Sequencing was performed with immunoSEQ multiplex PCR; in TCRdb, only in-frame clones are kept and a portion is missing. This table has about 97,000 clones, more than 70% appearing once. Sequencing was performed on peripheral blood, taken on day 0 of AZD1222 vaccination. The origin of the receptors is an adult in good health.

This chain links TRBV6-2 or TRBV6-3 with TRBJ2-5; D gene unclear. CDR1 is MNHEY, CDR2 SVGEGT, per germline. V shed 2 bases and J shed 1 base, with 11 bases lying between them. There are 15 residues in the CDR3. CDR3 sequence reads: CASSYRPDGQETQYF. The DNA for the CDR3 is TGTGCCAGCAGTTACCGCCCGGACGGCCAAGAGACCCAGTACTTC.

For the CDR3, the DNA is TGTGCCAGTAGTCCGAGACAGGGGGCTGCCTCCTCTGGAAACACCATATATTTT. Its protein product is CASSPRQGAASSGNTIYF. The gene calls are TRBV19 and TRBJ1-3, with 10 positions matching TRBD1. CDR3 length: 18 amino acids. Unmatched junction bases numbered 10, after V lost 5 bases and J lost 0 bases. Germline-derived CDR1 and CDR2 are LNHDA and SQIVND (reference sequence).

The CDR3 nucleotides are TGTGCCAGCAGCTTAGAGGGACGGAGTTACGTTGACGAGCAGTACTTC. This codes for CASSLEGRSYVDEQYF. This chain uses TRBV11-2 with TRBJ2-7; D may be TRBD1 or TRBD2 (5 bases each). Germline assignment: CDR1 SGHAT and CDR2 FQNNGV. There are 16 residues in the CDR3. Trimming left V 0 bases short and J 5 bases short, with 17 bases between.

This chain uses TRBV27 with TRBJ2-1, with 8 bases that match TRBD2. Germline V lookup: CDR1 MNHEY, CDR2 SMNVEV (reference sequence). J gave up 6 bases and V 3 bases, and 4 bases lay outside the gene matches. The CDR3 contains 14 residues. CDR3 nucleotide sequence: TGTGCCAGCAGTTTCGGGGGGGGCGTCAATGAGCAGTTCTTC. Translated: CASSFGGGVNEQFF.